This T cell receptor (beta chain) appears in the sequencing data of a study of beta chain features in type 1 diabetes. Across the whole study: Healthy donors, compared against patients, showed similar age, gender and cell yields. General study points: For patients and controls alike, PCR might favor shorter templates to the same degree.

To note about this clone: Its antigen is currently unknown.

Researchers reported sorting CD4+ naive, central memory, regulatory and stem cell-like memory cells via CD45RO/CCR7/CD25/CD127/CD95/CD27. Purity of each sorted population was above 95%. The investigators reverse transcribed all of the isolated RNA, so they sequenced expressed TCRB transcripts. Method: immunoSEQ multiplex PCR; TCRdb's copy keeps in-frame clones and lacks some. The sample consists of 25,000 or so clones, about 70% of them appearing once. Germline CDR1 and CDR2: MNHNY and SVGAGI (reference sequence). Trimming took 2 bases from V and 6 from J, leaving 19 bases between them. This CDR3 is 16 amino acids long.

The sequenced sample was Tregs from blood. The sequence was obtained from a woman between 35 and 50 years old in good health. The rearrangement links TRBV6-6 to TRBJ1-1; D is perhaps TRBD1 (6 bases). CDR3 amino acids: CASSYTGFLGRPEAFF. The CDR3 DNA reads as TGTGCCAGCAGTTACACAGGGTTTTTGGGTCGGCCTGAAGCTTTCTTT.